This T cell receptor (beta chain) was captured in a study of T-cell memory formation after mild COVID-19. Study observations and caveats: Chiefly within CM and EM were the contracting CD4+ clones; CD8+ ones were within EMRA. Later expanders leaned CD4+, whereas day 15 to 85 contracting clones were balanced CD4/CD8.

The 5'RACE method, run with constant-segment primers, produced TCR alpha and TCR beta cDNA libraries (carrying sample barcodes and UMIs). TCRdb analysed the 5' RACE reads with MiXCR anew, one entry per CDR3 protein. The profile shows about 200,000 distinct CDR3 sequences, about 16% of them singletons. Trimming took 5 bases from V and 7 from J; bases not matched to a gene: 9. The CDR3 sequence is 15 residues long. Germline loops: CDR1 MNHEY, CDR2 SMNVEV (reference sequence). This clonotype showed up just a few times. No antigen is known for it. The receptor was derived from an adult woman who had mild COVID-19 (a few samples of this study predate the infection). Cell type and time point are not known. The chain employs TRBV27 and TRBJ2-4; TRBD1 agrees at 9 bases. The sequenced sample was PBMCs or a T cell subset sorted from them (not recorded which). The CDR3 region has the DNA TGTGCCAGCAGTGACCTTGGGACAGGGCACAACATTCAGTACTTC. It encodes CASSDLGTGHNIQYF.